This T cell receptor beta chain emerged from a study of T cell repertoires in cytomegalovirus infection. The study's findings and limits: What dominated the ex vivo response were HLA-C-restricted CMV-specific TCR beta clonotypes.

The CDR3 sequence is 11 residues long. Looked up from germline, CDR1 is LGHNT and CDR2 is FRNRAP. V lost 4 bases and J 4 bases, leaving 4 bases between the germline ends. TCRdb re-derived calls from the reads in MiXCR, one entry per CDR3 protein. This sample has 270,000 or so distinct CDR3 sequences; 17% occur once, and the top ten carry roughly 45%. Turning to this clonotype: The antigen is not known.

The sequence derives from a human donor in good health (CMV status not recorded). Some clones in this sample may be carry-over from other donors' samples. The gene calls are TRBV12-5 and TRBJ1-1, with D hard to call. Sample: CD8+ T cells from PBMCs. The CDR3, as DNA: TGTGCTAGTGGTTGGGGCACTGAAGCTTTCTTT. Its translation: CASGWGTEAFF. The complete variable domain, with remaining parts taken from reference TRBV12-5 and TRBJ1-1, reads DARVTQTPRHKVTEMGQEVTMRCQPILGHNTVFWYRQTMMQGLELLAYFRNRAPLDDSGMPKDRFSAEMPDATLATLKIQPSEPRDSAVYFCASGWGTEAFFGQGTRLTVV.